This T cell receptor beta chain was identified in a study of blood T cell repertoires in COVID-19 (TCRdb year 2020). Context from the whole study: Samples from collaborators originated in the United States, Italy and Spain and spanned both the acute and convalescent phases of COVID-19. The material from the prospective study consisted of cDNA or gDNA derived from T cells, B-cell-depleted T cells, or PBMCs. Samples came from the ongoing ImmuneRACE study (first 160 participants) plus 1,254 subjects from 6 global collaborators. Subjects who had been exposed to COVID-19, were actively infected with it, or had recovered from it provided the deeply sampled blood TCRbeta repertoires that made up the dataset. A freely available public database, intended as a resource for researchers studying the immune response to SARS-CoV-2, is where the repertoires were released. HLA class I and class II types, where available, came from metadata supplied by the sample provider rather than from assay-based typing. Nearly every sample came with metadata listing a de-identified subject ID, COVID-19 status, age in years and sex.

With regard to this clone: Its binding antigen is unknown. Base-call qualities are not available, and no considerably larger clone is one nucleotide away.

CDR1 and CDR2, looked up from the germline V gene (reference sequence), are SEHNR and FQNEAQ. The junction shows trimming of 5 bases on V and 5 bases on J, plus 18 bases between the germline ends. From its cysteine to its phenylalanine, the CDR3 spans 15 amino acids. The DNA shown is the 45-base CDR3, in frame from base 1. The paper's findings and limits, for the study overall: Clinical and demographic metadata were provided uncurated, with the amount varying by source and participant.

TCRbeta CDR3 regions were amplified from genomic DNA by means of the immunoSEQ Assay, a bias-controlled multiplex PCR. The paper's data handling went like this. The number of nucleated cells in each sample was estimated by amplification of reference gene primers within the assay. To quantify the absolute abundance of each unique TCRbeta CDR3 rearrangement, sequence reads were collapsed and filtered. Productive Simpson clonality was computed per sample as the square root of Simpson's diversity index over productive rearrangements. This immuneACCESS table, as held by TCRdb, lists in-frame sequences with V and J called but not all clones. Of the missing ones, under half trace to an unresolved V gene in checked studies; the others have no known cause. The V and J calls and clone size are taken from that table; D and trimming were inferred from the DNA. Counted in this sample were 100,000 or so clones; 81% of them appeared once. Less than 45% of the sample lies in the top ten.

Each collaborating institution followed its own protocols to collect whole blood in K2EDTA tubes. Collaborator samples were shipped for TCRbeta analysis as frozen whole blood, isolated PBMCs, or DNA extracted from either sample type. The clonotype comes from an elderly man with acute or convalescent COVID-19. The material sequenced was peripheral blood. The rearrangement combines TRBV7-9 with TRBJ1-2, with a tentative D gene TRBD1 over 6 matching bases. Read as DNA, the sequence is TGTGCCAGCAGCCCTTGGACACAGGGAGCTTATGGCTACACCTTC. This encodes CASSPWTQGAYGYTF.